The 21 T cell receptor beta chains below were found in one sample sequenced in a study of blood T cells in healthy people across ages. A second PCR, run for about 7 to 11 cycles, used a sample-barcoded 5' primer plus a J-beta primer mix. Each CDR3 protein gets one entry after TCRdb re-called the 5' RACE reads with MiXCR. Of a few hundred thousand distinct CDR3 sequences listed, approximately 25% are singletons. The sample taken for sequencing was blood. Receptor source: a woman in her 70s in good health.

The V call is TRBV27, the J call TRBJ1-2, with D possibly TRBD1 on 6 matching bases. CDR1 is MNHEY and CDR2 is SMNVEV in the germline V gene (reference sequence). The V gene lost 8 bases and the J gene lost 8 bases, with 21 bases spanning the gap. The CDR3 length is 14 residues. The CDR3 loop reads CASGKQGTTGGYTF. The CDR3 bases are TGTGCCAGCGGGAAACAGGGAACGACGGGCGGCTACACCTTC.

This clonotype turned up a few times. The rearrangement uses TRBV7-9 and TRBJ2-7; D might be TRBD1 (5 bases). The CDR3 covers 13 residues. The ends were cut back, 5 bases at V and 9 bases at J, with 17 bases in the middle. CDR1 and CDR2 from the germline V gene are SEHNR and FQNEAQ (reference sequence). In nucleotides, the CDR3 is TGTGCCAGCAGCCCCCAGGGTAGACCGTGGCAGTACTTC. It codes for CASSPQGRPWQYF.

The chain couples TRBV18 to TRBJ2-5; TRBD2 matches at 8 bases. The tail of the sequence fits TRBJ2-7 better, so the J call may be wrong. The germline V gene encodes CDR1 KGHSH and CDR2 LQKENI. The CDR3 length is 15 residues. The CDR3 spells CASSPVGSGDYEQYF. The CDR3 DNA reads as TGTGCCAGCTCACCCGTGGGTAGCGGGGACTACGAGCAGTACTTC.

The gene calls are TRBV11-3 and TRBJ2-3; no reliable D call. The CDR3 is 17 residues long. V gave up 1 base and J gave up 5 bases, with 19 bases separating them. Germline V gene sequence: CDR1 SGHNT, CDR2 YENEEA. The CDR3 sequence is CASSLGVISRHEDTQYF. CDR3 nucleotides: TGTGCCAGCAGCTTAGGAGTGATTAGCCGTCATGAAGATACGCAGTATTTT.

This clonotype has only a few counts. The V and J genes are TRBV6-2 or TRBV6-3 and TRBJ2-1, with D maybe TRBD2 (7 bases). Trimming shortened V by 4 bases and J by 7 bases, and 14 bases separated the two germline ends. Germline V gene sequence: CDR1 MNHEY, CDR2 SVGEGT. The CDR3 has 14 amino acids. CDR3 region: CASSSAGGQNEQFF. CDR3 in DNA: TGTGCCAGCAGTTCCGCCGGGGGGCAGAATGAGCAGTTCTTC.

The chain couples TRBV5-1 to TRBJ1-4; tentative D call: TRBD1 (5 bases). V lost 5 bases, J lost 2 bases, and 16 bases lay in between. CDR3 length equals 16 residues. CDR1 is SGHRS, CDR2 YFSETQ, per germline. The CDR3 here is CASRSSPGTTNEKLFF. Here the CDR3 DNA reads TGCGCCAGCAGGTCCTCACCCGGGACTACTAATGAAAAACTGTTTTTT.

This rearrangement joins TRBV29-1 to TRBJ2-7; TRBD1 aligns across 8 bases. The end of the DNA is better explained by TRBJ2-1, so the J call may be wrong. Germline CDR1 reads SQVTM; CDR2 reads ANQGSEA. CDR3 length: 13 residues. The CDR3 loop reads CSVGDRGHNEQFF. The CDR3 DNA reads as TGCAGCGTTGGAGACAGGGGCCACAATGAGCAGTTCTTC.

This chain joins TRBV6-5 and TRBJ1-2; TRBD1 matches at 7 bases. Germline-derived CDR1 and CDR2 are MNHEY and SVGAGI. The CDR3 length is 13 residues. V trimming: 5 bases; J trimming: 3 bases; junction bases outside the gene matches: 3. CDR3: CASSIDRDYGYTF. The DNA for the CDR3 is TGTGCCAGCAGTATAGACAGGGACTATGGCTACACCTTC.

Only a few counts were recorded for this clonotype. The chain uses TRBV9 and TRBJ2-1; 10 bases align to TRBD2. This CDR3 region has 16 residues. V lost 1 base to trimming and J lost 8 bases; unmatched junction nucleotides: 9. Germline CDR1 and CDR2: SGDLS and YYNGEE. In nucleotides, the CDR3 is TGTGCCAGCAGCGTACATCAGCGGGGGGGCCTGGATGAGCAGTTCTTC. This gives the protein CASSVHQRGGLDEQFF.

This clonotype was picked up a small number of times. CDR3 amino acids: CASSPRATNTGELFF. For the CDR3, the DNA is TGTGCCAGCAGCCCCCGGGCCACGAACACCGGGGAGCTGTTTTTT. V is TRBV9 and J is TRBJ2-2, with no clear D. Germline V lookup: CDR1 SGDLS, CDR2 YYNGEE. V lost 4 bases and J 0 bases, leaving 10 bases between the germline ends. This CDR3 has 15 residues.

The V gene is TRBV12-3 or TRBV12-4, the J gene TRBJ1-4, with 7 bases identical to TRBD1. This CDR3 has 14 residues. Germline trimming cut 5 bases from V and 8 bases from J; bases unmatched to any gene: 8. The CDR3 DNA reads as TGTGCCAGCAGTAGGTCAGGGGGAGGAGAAAAACTGTTTTTT. Translating gives CASSRSGGGEKLFF.

This rearrangement joins TRBV5-1 to TRBJ2-5; D call uncertain. The CDR3 runs to 13 residues. The V end lost 0 bases, the J end lost 5 bases, and 8 bases lay between the germline ends. Germline V CDR1 and CDR2: SGHRS, YFSETQ. The CDR3 here is CASSLGFAETQYF. In nucleotides, the CDR3 is TGCGCCAGCAGCTTGGGTTTCGCCGAGACCCAGTACTTC.

V usage is TRBV12-5 and J usage is TRBJ2-5; D remains ambiguous. The ends were cut back, 8 bases at V and 5 bases at J, with 9 bases in the middle. CDR3 length equals 11 residues. CDR1 and CDR2 from the germline V gene are LGHNT and FRNRAP. In DNA form, the CDR3 reads TGTGCTAGTACGTCGTATGAGACCCAGTACTTC. Translated, it gives CASTSYETQYF.

This clonotype was counted only a few times. V and J are TRBV7-2 and TRBJ2-5, with 8 bases that match TRBD2. Germline loops: CDR1 SGHTA, CDR2 FQGNSA. Losses at the gene ends were 3 bases for V and 5 bases for J; bases not matched to a gene: 11. This CDR3 is built from 16 residues. The CDR3 reads CASSFLTGGPVETQYF. DNA of the CDR3: TGTGCCAGCAGCTTCCTAACGGGGGGGCCCGTGGAGACCCAGTACTTC.

This rearrangement joins TRBV6-2 or TRBV6-3 to TRBJ2-5; 10 bases line up with TRBD2. This CDR3 region has 16 residues. Germline CDR1 reads MNHEY; CDR2 reads SVGEGT. J gave up 0 bases and V 6 bases, and 7 bases lay outside the gene matches. The CDR3 region is CASSPIAGGNQETQYF. Here the CDR3 DNA reads TGTGCCAGCAGCCCAATAGCGGGGGGAAACCAAGAGACCCAGTACTTC.

The J gene is TRBJ2-5, the V gene TRBV20-1; 7 nucleotides line up with TRBD2. Germline V lookup: CDR1 DFQATT, CDR2 SNEGSKA (reference sequence). The CDR3 runs 13 residues. V was clipped by 2 bases and J by 4 bases; unmatched bases: 4. The chain's CDR3 is CSARLAERETQYF. DNA for the CDR3: TGCAGTGCTAGACTAGCGGAGCGAGAGACCCAGTACTTC.

The chain joins TRBV20-1 to TRBJ1-6; TRBD1 is a possible D gene (5 bases). Between the trimmed V and J ends, which lost 3 bases and 7 bases, there was a span of 22 bases. Germline assignment: CDR1 DFQATT and CDR2 SNEGSKA (reference sequence). This CDR3 is built from 17 residues. The CDR3 region has the DNA TGCAGTGCTAGGGGGCTTGCGTCCATACAAGGGAATTCACCCCTCCACTTT. Its translation is CSARGLASIQGNSPLHF.

The V gene is TRBV7-2, the J gene TRBJ2-3; 8 bases fit TRBD1. Unmatched junction bases numbered 3, after V lost 1 base and J lost 6 bases. Germline V gene lookup returns CDR1 SGHTA and CDR2 FQGNSA. The CDR3 is 14 residues long. CDR3 in amino acids: CASSLGTGLDTQYF. The CDR3, as DNA: TGTGCCAGCAGCTTAGGGACAGGGCTGGATACGCAGTATTTT.

This clonotype was recorded a few times. The V and J genes are TRBV6-2 or TRBV6-3 and TRBJ1-2; D not resolved. The CDR3 is made up of 16 amino acids. Trimming took off 6 bases at V and 5 bases at J, with 22 bases between the two ends. Germline CDR1 MNHEY, CDR2 SVGEGT. CDR3 DNA: TGTGCCAGCAGCCCACAGTCCCCCTCTCTCGGATATGGCTACACCTTC. Residues: CASSPQSPSLGYGYTF.

The J gene is TRBJ1-2, the V gene TRBV20-1; D may be TRBD1 (5 bases). The germline V gene has CDR1 DFQATT and CDR2 SNEGSKA (reference sequence). V was clipped by 6 bases and J by 4 bases, with 15 bases between them. The CDR3 loop spans 13 amino acids. CDR3 in DNA: TGCAGTGCGGCCCCCGGAGACAGCTATGGCTACACCTTC. It codes for CSAAPGDSYGYTF.

V usage is TRBV9 and J usage is TRBJ2-2, with 7 nucleotides matching TRBD1. V lost 6 bases, J lost 2 bases, and 4 bases stayed unmatched. Germline V lookup: CDR1 SGDLS, CDR2 YYNGEE. This CDR3 is 14 amino acids long. The CDR3 here is CASTGQENTGELFF. The CDR3 coding sequence is TGTGCCAGCACTGGACAGGAAAACACCGGGGAGCTGTTTTTT.